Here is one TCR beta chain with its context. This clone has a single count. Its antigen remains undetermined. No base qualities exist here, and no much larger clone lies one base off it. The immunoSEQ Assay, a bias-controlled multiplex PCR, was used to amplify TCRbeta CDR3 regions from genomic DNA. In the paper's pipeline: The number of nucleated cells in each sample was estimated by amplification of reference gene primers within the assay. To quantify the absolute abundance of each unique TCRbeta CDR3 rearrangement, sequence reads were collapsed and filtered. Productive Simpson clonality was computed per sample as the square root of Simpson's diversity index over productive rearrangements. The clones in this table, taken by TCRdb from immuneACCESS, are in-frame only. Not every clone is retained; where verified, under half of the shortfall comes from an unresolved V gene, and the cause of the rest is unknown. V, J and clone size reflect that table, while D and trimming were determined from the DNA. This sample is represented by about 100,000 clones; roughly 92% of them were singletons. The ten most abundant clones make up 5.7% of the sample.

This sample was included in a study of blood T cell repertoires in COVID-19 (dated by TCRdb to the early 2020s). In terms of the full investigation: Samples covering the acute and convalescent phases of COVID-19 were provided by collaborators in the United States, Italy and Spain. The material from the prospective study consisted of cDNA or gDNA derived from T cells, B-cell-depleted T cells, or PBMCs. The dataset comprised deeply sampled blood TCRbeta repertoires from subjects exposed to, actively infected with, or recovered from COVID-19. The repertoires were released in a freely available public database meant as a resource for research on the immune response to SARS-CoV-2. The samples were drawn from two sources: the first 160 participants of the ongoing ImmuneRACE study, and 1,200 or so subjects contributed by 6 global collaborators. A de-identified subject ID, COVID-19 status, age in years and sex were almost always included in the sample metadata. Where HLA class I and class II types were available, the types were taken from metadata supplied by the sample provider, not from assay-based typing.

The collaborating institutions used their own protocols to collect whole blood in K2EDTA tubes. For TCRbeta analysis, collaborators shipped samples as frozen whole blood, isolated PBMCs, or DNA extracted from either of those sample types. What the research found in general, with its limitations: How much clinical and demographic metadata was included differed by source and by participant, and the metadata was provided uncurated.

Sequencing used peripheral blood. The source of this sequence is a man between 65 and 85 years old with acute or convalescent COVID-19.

The CDR3 protein sequence reads: CASSPGLAGGQFF. The nucleotide sequence reads TGCGCCAGCAGCCCCGGACTAGCGGGAGGGCAGTTCTTC. Rearrangement joined TRBV5-1 to TRBJ2-1; TRBD2 agrees with 14 junctional bases. The CDR3 numbers 13 residues from cysteine through phenylalanine. Only the CDR3 DNA is retained, 39 bases long and in frame from the first base. Trimming accounts for 4 bases at V and 12 bases at J, while the number of junction bases matched to no gene is 3. CDR1 and CDR2 are drawn from the germline V gene: SGHRS, YFSETQ.